The rows below give T cell receptor beta chains drawn from one sample of a study of shared clonotypes between healthy human individuals. Repertoires were generated with immunoSEQ multiplex PCR, while TCRdb's copy carries only in-frame clones and drops some. This sample has roughly 550,000 clones; just under 97% occur once, and the top ten carry 0.11%. The sequencing input was naive CD8+ T cells sorted from blood. The receptors were sampled from a woman in her 30s in good health. The conserved cysteine and the conserved F or W are not part of the CDR3 here. Fields, in order: J gene, V gene, CDR3 protein.

>-|TRBV28
ASTGLAEFYEQY
>TRBJ2-3|TRBV28
ASSVAGGPGTDTQY
>TRBJ1-2|TRBV5-4
ASSSSRGGYGYT
>TRBJ1-5|TRBV21-1
ASTEVGPGCLYSNQPQH
>TRBJ2-7|TRBV27
ASSLYLESYEQY
>TRBJ1-5|TRBV6-1
ASSEPDSNQPQH
>TRBJ1-5|TRBV4-1
ASSQDWPGNQPQH
>TRBJ2-1|TRBV6-5
ASSYHSDNEQF
>TRBJ2-3|TRBV6-1
ASSESRPDLASTDTQY
>TRBJ1-2|TRBV9
ASSVGPGDHGYT
>TRBJ2-6|TRBV5-1
ASSREVTGANVLT
>TRBJ1-4|TRBV27
ASSSTGTNEKLF
>TRBJ2-7|TRBV6-8
ASSVRHALNCCKY
>TRBJ2-3|TRBV7-8
ASSPNLAGRTDTQY
>TRBJ2-7|TRBV18
ASSPLSLAGNYYEQY
>TRBJ2-7|TRBV5-1
ASSLAPAVPRGEQY
>TRBJ2-7|TRBV29-1
SVIPARRNEQY
>TRBJ2-5|TRBV6-5
ASSLPGTTATQY
>TRBJ1-1|TRBV2
ASSEGGGNTEAF
>TRBJ1-4|TRBV27
ASTKTGGRRELLF
>TRBJ1-3|TRBV7-9
ASSLGGTGNTIY
>TRBJ1-5|TRBV6-5
ASRPGRAGSQPQH